The T cell receptor (beta chain) described here comes from a study of cytomegalovirus exposure and HLA in healthy donors. The germline V gene has CDR1 SGHRS and CDR2 YFSETQ. CDR3 size: 12 residues. V dropped 2 bases and J dropped 4 bases, with 4 bases sitting between them. Study-wide findings and caveats: Follow-up analysis found HLA locus-dependent TCR association rates, highest for DRB1 and lowest for HLA-C. There were about 160 TCR beta chains listed as cytomegalovirus-associated.

The PCR used 60 Vbeta and 13 Jbeta primers. Measured with immunoSEQ multiplex PCR; TCRdb has only the in-frame clones, and not every one. The sample shows 150,000 to 200,000 clones, more than 75% of them seen only once. In the case of this clone: Its antigen is as yet unknown.

The chain recombines TRBV5-1 with TRBJ2-1; D is unresolved. The sequenced material came from PBMCs. This sequence was found in a man aged 18 to 29 in good health and CMV-seropositive. The CDR3 DNA reads as TGCGCCAGCAGCTTTCAGTACAATGAGCAGTTCTTC. This sequence encodes CASSFQYNEQFF.